Ten or more counts support the clone carrying this T cell receptor beta chain. What it recognizes is unknown. It was with a sample-barcoded 5' primer and a J-beta primer mix that a second PCR of roughly 6 to 12 cycles was run. TCRdb analysed the 5' RACE reads with MiXCR anew, one entry per CDR3 protein. The sample yields fewer than 800,000 distinct CDR3 sequences, approximately 21% seen once. J was trimmed by 7 bases and V by 3 bases; bases with no gene match: 4. The V gene's germline CDR1 is ENHRY and CDR2 SYGVKD. This CDR3 contains 14 residues. This sample is part of a study of blood T cells in healthy people across ages. Study-wide results and caveats: Diversity of TCR beta per million T cells declined in a roughly linear way with age.

PBMCs, at least 6 million per sample, were isolated. V gene TRBV10-3 combines with J gene TRBJ2-4; 9 nucleotides agree with TRBD1. The specimen sequenced was blood. The sequence was obtained from a man between 65 and 85 years old in good health. The CDR3 sequence: CAISDDRGGNIQYF. DNA of the CDR3: TGTGCCATCAGTGACGACAGGGGGGGCAACATTCAGTACTTC.